This T cell receptor (beta chain) was observed in a study of somatic mutations in cytotoxic T cells in rheumatoid arthritis. CDR3 length equals 14 residues. Trimming at V came to 3 bases and at J to 6 bases, leaving 8 bases not matched to a gene. CDR1 SGDLS and CDR2 YYNGEE come from the germline V gene. Measured with immunoSEQ multiplex PCR; TCRdb has only the in-frame clones, and not every one. The top ten clones hold around 14% of a sample with 12,000 or so clones, under 85% of them seen once. The source is an older woman in good health. V and J are TRBV9 and TRBJ1-1, with 7 bases aligning to TRBD1. Source material: CD8+ T cells sorted from blood. The CDR3 DNA is TGTGCCAGCAGCGCCCTACAGGGGCCCCCTGAAGCTTTCTTT. Its translation: CASSALQGPPEAFF.